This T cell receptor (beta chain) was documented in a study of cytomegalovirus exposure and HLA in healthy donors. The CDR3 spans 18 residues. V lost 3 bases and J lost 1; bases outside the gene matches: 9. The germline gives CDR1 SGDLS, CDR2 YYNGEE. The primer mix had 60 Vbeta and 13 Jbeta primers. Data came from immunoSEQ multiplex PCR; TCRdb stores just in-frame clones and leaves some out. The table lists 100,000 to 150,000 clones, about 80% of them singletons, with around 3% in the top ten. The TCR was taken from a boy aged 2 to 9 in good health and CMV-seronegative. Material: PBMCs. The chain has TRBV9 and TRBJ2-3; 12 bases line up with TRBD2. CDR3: CASSAGLAGTQRTDTQYF. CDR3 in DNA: TGTGCCAGCAGCGCCGGACTAGCGGGAACCCAACGCACAGATACGCAGTATTTT.